These 19 T cell receptor beta chains came from one sample sequenced in a study of T cell changes during pregnancy in multiple sclerosis. Here immunoSEQ multiplex PCR was the method, and the copy in TCRdb shows in-frame clones only, minus some. The repertoire consists of around 100,000 clones, with 91% occurring once and the leading ten covering less than 4%. Sequencing was performed on peripheral blood, taken after pregnancy. The source is a female donor with multiple sclerosis, enrolled in a pregnancy study.

This clone showed up just once. CDR3 loop: CASSSDNEQFF. DNA of the CDR3: TGCGCCAGCAGCTCAGACAATGAGCAGTTCTTC. V is TRBV5-1 and J is TRBJ2-1; D call uncertain. Germline lookup yields CDR1 SGHRS and CDR2 YFSETQ. The V and J ends lost 3 bases and 5 bases respectively, with 3 bases between them. This CDR3 contains 11 residues.

This sequence joins TRBV6-5 and TRBJ1-5; perhaps TRBD1 as D (6 bases). Trimming removed 0 bases at V and 15 bases at J, with 15 bases between. CDR1 MNHEY and CDR2 SVGAGI come from the germline V gene. There are 13 residues in the CDR3. CDR3 region: CASSYSRYTGWHF. The CDR3 coding sequence is TGTGCCAGCAGTTACTCGCGGTATACAGGGTGGCATTTT.

The rearrangement uses TRBV2 and TRBJ2-3, with a possible D match to TRBD2 (6 bases). The V gene's germline CDR1 is SNHLY and CDR2 FYNNEI. The CDR3 length is 15 residues. Trimming left V 7 bases short and J 4 bases short, with 18 bases between. CDR3 loop: CASTSDGGTADTQYF. Written as DNA, the CDR3 is TGTGCCAGCACCTCCGACGGAGGGACCGCAGATACGCAGTATTTT.

The chain carries TRBV12-2 and TRBJ2-7; the DNA was not compared with TRBD1, the D call given in the table. TRBV12-2 corresponds to a pseudogene. The CDR3 runs to 17 residues. The CDR3 DNA reads as TGTGCAAGTCGCTCAACCATTTCCGGGACAGGGGCCTACGAGCAGTACTTC. This translates into CASRSTISGTGAYEQYF.

This sequence joins TRBV19 and TRBJ1-2; tentative D call: TRBD1 (5 bases). The CDR3 runs 15 residues. Germline CDR1 LNHDA, CDR2 SQIVND (reference sequence). With 0 bases removed from V and 5 bases from J, the gap between germline ends came to 13 bases. The CDR3: CASSIETEPLYGYTF. In DNA, the CDR3 is TGTGCCAGTAGTATAGAGACAGAGCCATTATATGGCTACACCTTC.

CDR3 amino acids: CASSQKTGDYLQESTDTQYF. In DNA form, the CDR3 reads TGTGCCAGCAGCCAAAAGACAGGGGACTACCTTCAAGAGAGCACAGATACGCAGTATTTT. This sequence joins TRBV7-6 and TRBJ2-3; maybe TRBD1 (8 bases). V lost 5 bases to trimming and J lost 0 bases, with 27 bases between them. The CDR3 is 20 residues long. The germline V gene has CDR1 SGHVS and CDR2 FNYEAQ.

This chain connects TRBV15 to TRBJ2-7, with D possibly being TRBD1 (6 bases). Germline CDR1 is LNHNV and CDR2 is YYDKDF (reference sequence). This CDR3 is 16 amino acids long. V lost 4 bases to trimming and J lost 3 bases, with 19 bases between them. CDR3 sequence reads: CATSKQDSSFFYEQYF. Here the CDR3 DNA reads TGTGCCACCAGCAAACAGGACAGCTCCTTCTTCTACGAGCAGTACTTC.

This chain joins TRBV2 and TRBJ2-7; no clear D gene. Germline loops: CDR1 SNHLY, CDR2 FYNNEI. The CDR3 is made up of 10 amino acids. Trimming removed 2 bases at V and 11 bases at J, with 7 bases between. CDR3 nucleotide sequence: TGTGCCAGCAGTGAAAGTGAGGAGTACTTC. It yields the protein CASSESEEYF. The whole variable domain, remainder taken from reference TRBV2 and TRBJ2-7, is EPEVTQTPSHQVTQMGQEVILRCVPISNHLYFYWYRQILGQKVEFLVSFYNNEISEKSEIFDDQFSVERPDGSNFTLKIRSTKLEDSAMYFCASSESEEYFGPGTRLTVT.

V is TRBV12-2 and J is TRBJ2-7; whether TRBD1, the table's D call, matches the DNA was not checked. TRBV12-2 is deemed a pseudogene. The CDR3 is 17 amino acids. DNA for the CDR3: TGTGCAAGTCGCTTAGGCCCACGACAGGGGAAGGGCTACGAGCAGTACTTC. Its protein is CASRLGPRQGKGYEQYF.

The V call is TRBV13, the J call TRBJ1-5, with TRBD1 matching over 12 bases. With 3 bases clipped from V and 16 bases from J, the junction kept 10 bases outside the gene matches. Looked up from germline, CDR1 is PRHDT and CDR2 is FYEKMQ (reference sequence). This CDR3 has 14 residues. The CDR3 DNA is TGTGCCAGCAGCTTTGGGACAGGGGGCTTGGGGAAACATTTT. Translation: CASSFGTGGLGKHF. The full variable domain, rest sourced from reference TRBV13 and TRBJ1-5, is AAGVIQSPRHLIKEKRETATLKCYPIPRHDTVYWYQQGPGQDPQFLISFYEKMQSDKGSIPDRFSAQQFSDYHSELNMSSLELGDSALYFCASSFGTGGLGKHFGDGTRLSIL.

The DNA of the CDR3 is TGTGCCGTCGAGAACCTTGGGACAGGGTTGCAGGGGGTGGCCAAAAACATTCAGTACTTC. It translates to CAVENLGTGLQGVAKNIQYF. The chain uses TRBV6-9 and TRBJ2-4, with TRBD1 matching over 9 bases. J was trimmed by 1 base and V by 11 bases; bases with no gene match: 24. Germline lookup yields CDR1 MNHGY and CDR2 SVAAGI. The CDR3 has 20 residues.

The DNA for the CDR3 is TGTGCCAGCAGCTTAGCTATATACAATGAGCAGTTCTTC. This gives the protein CASSLAIYNEQFF. This rearrangement joins TRBV7-3 to TRBJ2-1; D not resolved. The ends were cut back, 2 bases at V and 4 bases at J, with 6 bases in the middle. CDR1 is SGHTA, CDR2 FQGTGA, per germline. The length of the CDR3 is 13 residues.

The V gene is TRBV6-1, the J gene TRBJ1-1; 7 bases line up with TRBD1. The V segment lost 5 bases and the J segment 3 bases; nucleotides outside the gene matches: 6. The CDR3 covers 14 residues. Germline V gives CDR1 MNHNS, CDR2 SASEGT. In DNA form, the CDR3 reads TGTGCCAGCAGTAAGGACAGGACCGACACTGAAGCTTTCTTT. Translation: CASSKDRTDTEAFF.

This chain joins TRBV5-1 and TRBJ2-5, with 9 bases lining up with TRBD2. V shed 2 bases, J shed 2 bases, and the junction held 4 bases outside the gene matches. From germline, CDR1 is SGHRS and CDR2 YFSETQ. The CDR3 extends over 15 amino acids. Here the CDR3 reads CASSFPSGVQETQYF. Here the CDR3 DNA reads TGCGCCAGCAGCTTTCCTAGCGGGGTGCAAGAGACCCAGTACTTC.

The V and J genes are TRBV7-9 and TRBJ1-6; TRBD1 matches at 9 bases. J lost 6 bases, V lost 6 bases, and 12 bases had no gene match. CDR1 and CDR2 (germline): SEHNR, FQNEAQ (reference sequence). The CDR3 is 17 residues long. The chain's CDR3 is CASRRTSLDRGNSPLHF. As DNA, the CDR3 is TGTGCCAGCAGACGTACTAGCCTGGACAGGGGTAATTCACCCCTCCACTTT. The whole variable domain, remainder taken from reference TRBV7-9 and TRBJ1-6, is DTGVSQNPRHKITKRGQNVTFRCDPISEHNRLYWYRQTLGQGPEFLTYFQNEAQLEKSRLLSDRFSAERPKGSFSTLEIQRTEQGDSAMYLCASRRTSLDRGNSPLHFGNGTRLTVT.

This clone appeared a single time. This rearrangement joins TRBV9 to TRBJ2-3, with 9 bases identical to TRBD2. Germline CDR1 is SGDLS and CDR2 is YYNGEE. Unmatched junction bases numbered 14, after V lost 6 bases and J lost 6 bases. The CDR3 is 16 residues long. CDR3 coding DNA: TGTGCCAGCACGCCCCCCGGCCTAGCGGGGCAGGATACGCAGTATTTT. Its protein product is CASTPPGLAGQDTQYF.

This clone was detected a few times. The genes are TRBV19 and TRBJ2-2, with D unresolved. The CDR3 length is 12 residues. Germline V gene lookup returns CDR1 LNHDA and CDR2 SQIVND (reference sequence). Trimming took off 3 bases at V and 7 bases at J, with 6 bases between the two ends. The CDR3 nucleotides are TGTGCCAGTAGTATTTCCGTCGGGGAGCTGTTTTTT. Amino acids: CASSISVGELFF.

The V call is TRBV19, the J call TRBJ2-7, with TRBD1 matching 7 bases. The CDR3 is made up of 14 amino acids. V gave up 0 bases and J gave up 5 bases; unmatched junction bases: 4. The germline CDR1 and CDR2 sequences are LNHDA and SQIVND (reference sequence). The CDR3 here is CASSIEGRGNEQYF. The CDR3 DNA reads TGTGCCAGTAGTATAGAAGGCAGGGGGAACGAGCAGTACTTC.

The J gene is TRBJ2-3, the V gene TRBV7-3; perhaps TRBD2 as D (5 bases). There are 13 residues in the CDR3. Trimming pared 4 bases from V and 10 bases from J, leaving 15 bases between. Per the germline V gene, CDR1 is SGHTA and CDR2 is FQGTGA. The CDR3 region has the DNA TGTGCCAGCAGCTCGGAGGTTGACGTTGCGCAGTATTTT. Translation gives CASSSEVDVAQYF.